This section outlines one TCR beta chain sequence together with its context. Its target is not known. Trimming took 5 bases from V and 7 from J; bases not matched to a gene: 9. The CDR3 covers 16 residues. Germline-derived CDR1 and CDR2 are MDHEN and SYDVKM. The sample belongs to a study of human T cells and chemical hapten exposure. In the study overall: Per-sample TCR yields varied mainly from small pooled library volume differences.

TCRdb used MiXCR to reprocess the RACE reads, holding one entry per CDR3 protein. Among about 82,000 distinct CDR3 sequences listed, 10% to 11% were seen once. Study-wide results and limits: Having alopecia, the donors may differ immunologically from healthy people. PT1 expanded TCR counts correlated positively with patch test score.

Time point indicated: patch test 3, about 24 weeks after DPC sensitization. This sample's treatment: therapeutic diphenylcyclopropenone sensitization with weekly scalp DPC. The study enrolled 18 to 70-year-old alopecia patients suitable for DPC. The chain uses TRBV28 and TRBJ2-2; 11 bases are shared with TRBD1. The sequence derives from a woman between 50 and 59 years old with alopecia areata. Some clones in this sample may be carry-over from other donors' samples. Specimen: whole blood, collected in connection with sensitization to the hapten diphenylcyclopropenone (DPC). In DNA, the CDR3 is TGTGCCAGCAGTACACCGGACAGGGGGCATATCGGGGAGCTGTTTTTT. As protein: CASSTPDRGHIGELFF.